Listed below are T cell receptor beta chains from one sample, sequenced in a study of identical twins. In TCRdb, the 5' RACE reads were re-called with MiXCR into one record per CDR3 protein. The sample has around 500,000 distinct CDR3 sequences, 13% to 15% seen once. Another study also made use of these data, one on yellow fever vaccine responses in identical twins.

Material for sequencing was CD4+ T cells sorted from blood. Receptors were obtained from a woman aged 18-29 years in good health. Each CDR3 is given with its conserved first and last residue. The D gene is left open where the match is weak. A row's size may be missing; if present it is once, few, many or a size class.

V gene	D gene	clone size	J gene	CDR3 DNA	CDR3 protein
TRBV10-3	.	.	TRBJ2-1	TGTGCCATCAGTAAAAACACAGGGTTATCCTACAATGAGCAGTTCTTC	CAISKNTGLSYNEQFF
TRBV7-2	TRBD1	.	TRBJ2-7	TGTGCCAGCAGCCCAGGGACAGGGTTTTTGTCCGAGCAGTACTTC	CASSPGTGFLSEQYF
TRBV28	.	.	TRBJ2-1	TGTGCCAGCAGACTCCCTCTGACAGGCCTTTACAATGAGCAGTTCTTC	CASRLPLTGLYNEQFF
TRBV20-1	TRBD2	.	TRBJ2-1	TGCAGTGCTAGAGATCCCAGCGGGAGAGGGGGCTCCTACAATGAGCAGTTCTTC	CSARDPSGRGGSYNEQFF
TRBV5-1	TRBD2	many	TRBJ2-1	TGCGCCAGCAGCTTGGGGGGGGGCTCCTACAATGAGCAGTTCTTC	CASSLGGGSYNEQFF
TRBV9	.	.	TRBJ1-3	TGTGCCAGCAGTCCAACAGGGAACTCTGGAAACACCATATATTTT	CASSPTGNSGNTIYF
TRBV28	.	.	TRBJ2-5	TGTGCCAGCAGTTCCTCCGGGGCAGGGAAAGAGACCCAGTACTTC	CASSSSGAGKETQYF
TRBV6-2/TRBV6-3	.	many	TRBJ1-5	TGTGCCAGCCAACAGGGAGGGAATCAGCCCCAGCATTTT	CASQQGGNQPQHF
TRBV18	TRBD1	.	TRBJ2-7	TGTGCCAGCTCAACGGGACAGAGCTCCTACGAGCAGTACTTC	CASSTGQSSYEQYF
TRBV28	.	.	TRBJ1-2	TGTGCCAGCAGTACACCTCGCTACACCTTC	CASSTPRYTF
TRBV20-1	TRBD1	few	TRBJ2-7	TGCAGTGCTAGAGTACAGGGGGACGAGCAGTACTTC	CSARVQGDEQYF
TRBV7-9	.	few	TRBJ2-7	TGTGCCAGCAGCCCCAATTCCGGGACAACCTACGAGCAGTACTTC	CASSPNSGTTYEQYF
TRBV5-1	.	.	TRBJ2-7	TGCGCCAGCAGCCGGCAGGGTATTGAAGGGTACGAGCAGTACTTC	CASSRQGIEGYEQYF
TRBV12-3/TRBV12-4	.	.	TRBJ2-7	TGTGCCAGCAGTTTAGCAGGGGTCAAGTACGAGCAGTACTTC	CASSLAGVKYEQYF
TRBV7-9	.	.	TRBJ2-7	TGTGCCAGCAGCTTAGAGACGGGTGGCGAGCAGTACTTC	CASSLETGGEQYF
TRBV9	TRBD2	.	TRBJ2-7	TGTGCCAGCAGCGCTCAGGGAGGGATGGACTCCTACGAGCAGTACTTC	CASSAQGGMDSYEQYF
TRBV4-1	.	many	TRBJ2-1	TGCGCCAGCAGCCACGCCAGGGGTGACTCCTACAATGAGCAGTTCTTC	CASSHARGDSYNEQFF
TRBV20-1	.	few	TRBJ1-2	TGCAGTGCTAGAGATTGGTCAGGGAACTATGGCTACACCTTC	CSARDWSGNYGYTF
TRBV10-3	.	many	TRBJ1-1	TGTGCCATCAGTGAGTCGCACGGGACTGAAGCTTTCTTT	CAISESHGTEAFF
TRBV6-2/TRBV6-3	.	few	TRBJ2-7	TGTGCCAGCAGTTATTACGAAAGCCCGGCCGGGGCCCCCCGTCATAGGGAGCAGTACTTC	CASSYYESPAGAPRHREQYF
TRBV5-1	TRBD1	few	TRBJ2-3	TGCGCCAGCAGCCCCGGGACAGCTTCATACCGCACAGATACGCAGTATTTT	CASSPGTASYRTDTQYF
TRBV20-1	.	.	TRBJ2-3	TGCAGTGCGAAGGGCCCAGATACGCAGTATTTT	CSAKGPDTQYF
TRBV7-2	.	many	TRBJ2-5	TGTGCCAGCAGCTTAGAAAACCTGCTTGGGACCCAGTACTTC	CASSLENLLGTQYF
TRBV10-3	.	.	TRBJ2-5	TGTGCCATCAGTGAAAAGACAGCGGAGACCCAGTACTTC	CAISEKTAETQYF
TRBV21-1	.	.	TRBJ2-7	TGTGCCAGCAGTACTAGCTTAGGGTACGAGCAGTACTTC	CASSTSLGYEQYF
TRBV20-1	TRBD2	.	TRBJ2-2	TGCAGTGCTAGAAACGGGGGGGCCGGAGGCGGGGAGCTGTTTTTT	CSARNGGAGGGELFF
TRBV5-1	.	.	TRBJ2-5	TGCGCCAGCAGCTTGGTTACAGGGTTTATCCAAGAGACCCAGTACTTC	CASSLVTGFIQETQYF
TRBV19	.	.	TRBJ1-1	TGTGCCAGTAGTATGTTCCCACAGATGAACACTGAAGCTTTCTTT	CASSMFPQMNTEAFF
TRBV5-1	.	few	TRBJ2-5	TGCGCCAGCAGCTTGGGAAAGGCGGGGGAGACCCAGTACTTC	CASSLGKAGETQYF
TRBV11-2	TRBD1	once	TRBJ2-5	TGTGCCAGCAGCTTAGGGTCAGGGGGCGTCGGGGAGACCCAGTACTTC	CASSLGSGGVGETQYF
TRBV4-1	.	.	TRBJ2-7	TGCGCCAGCAGCCAAGACTTAGCGTTATCCTACGAGCAGTACTTC	CASSQDLALSYEQYF
TRBV4-1	TRBD2	few	TRBJ2-7	TGCGCCAGCAGCCTCCAGACTAGCGGAGCCTACGAGCAGTACTTC	CASSLQTSGAYEQYF
TRBV7-2	TRBD1	few	TRBJ1-5	TGTGCCAGCAGCTCCGGGACAGGGAGGGATCAGCCCCAGCATTTT	CASSSGTGRDQPQHF
TRBV5-6	.	.	TRBJ2-5	TGTGCCAGCAGCTGGGACACCAAAGTCCAAGAGACCCAGTACTTC	CASSWDTKVQETQYF
TRBV7-2	TRBD1	many	TRBJ1-1	TGTGCCAGCAGCCAAGCCCCAGGGGGTAGGACTGAAGCTTTCTTT	CASSQAPGGRTEAFF
TRBV9	TRBD2	.	TRBJ2-3	TGTGCCAGCAGCAAGCGACTAGCCGGTAGTCCAGATACGCAGTATTTT	CASSKRLAGSPDTQYF
TRBV7-9	.	few	TRBJ2-2	TGTGCCAGCAGCTTATATGGACAGTCGAACACCGGGGAGCTGTTTTTT	CASSLYGQSNTGELFF
TRBV25-1	TRBD1	few	TRBJ1-6	TGTGCCAGCAGTGACCCGGGACAGGGAAATTCACCCCTCCACTTT	CASSDPGQGNSPLHF
TRBV7-2	TRBD1	.	TRBJ2-1	TGTGCCAGCAGCACCGACAGGGGGCATGGGGGTGAGCAGTTCTTC	CASSTDRGHGGEQFF
TRBV10-2	.	.	TRBJ2-5	TGCGCCAGCGGACTATTACAAGAGGCCCAGTACTTC	CASGLLQEAQYF
TRBV6-1	.	few	TRBJ2-7	TGTGCCAGCATGGGGAGCGGTACAACCTACGAGCAGTACTTC	CASMGSGTTYEQYF
TRBV7-8	.	.	TRBJ2-2	TGTGCCAGCAGTTCAGTCGGGACTTCCAAGGAGCTGTTTTTT	CASSSVGTSKELFF
TRBV7-9	TRBD1	few	TRBJ2-5	TGTGCCAGCAGTTCCGGGGACAGGGGACAAGAGACCCAGTACTTC	CASSSGDRGQETQYF
TRBV28	TRBD2	.	TRBJ2-7	TGTGCCAGCAGTGCGCCGACTAGCGGGAACTACGAGCAGTACTTC	CASSAPTSGNYEQYF
TRBV5-5	TRBD1	.	TRBJ2-5	TGTGCCAGCAGCTTGGCGGACAGGTGGGGAGAGACCCAGTACTTC	CASSLADRWGETQYF
TRBV9	.	few	TRBJ1-1	TGTGCCAGCAGCGTAGACTCTGGGAACACTGAAGCTTTCTTT	CASSVDSGNTEAFF
TRBV20-1	.	.	TRBJ1-5	TGCAGTGCGGGGGGGGGTCAGCCCCAGCATTTT	CSAGGGQPQHF
TRBV2	TRBD1	few	TRBJ1-1	TGTGCCAGCATCCTCAGGGGGTTCACTGAAGCTTTCTTT	CASILRGFTEAFF
TRBV3-1	.	.	TRBJ2-7	TGTGCCAGCAGCCCGCAGGGGCGGCTGACAAACTACGAGCAGTACTTC	CASSPQGRLTNYEQYF
TRBV3-1	TRBD1	few	TRBJ2-2	TGTGCCAGCAGCCATGGTTTTTCCAGGGGGAACGGGGAGCTGTTTTTT	CASSHGFSRGNGELFF
TRBV2	.	few	TRBJ1-4	TGTGCCAGCAGTGTGCGAGTCGGGCAGGTTGAAAAACTGTTTTTT	CASSVRVGQVEKLFF